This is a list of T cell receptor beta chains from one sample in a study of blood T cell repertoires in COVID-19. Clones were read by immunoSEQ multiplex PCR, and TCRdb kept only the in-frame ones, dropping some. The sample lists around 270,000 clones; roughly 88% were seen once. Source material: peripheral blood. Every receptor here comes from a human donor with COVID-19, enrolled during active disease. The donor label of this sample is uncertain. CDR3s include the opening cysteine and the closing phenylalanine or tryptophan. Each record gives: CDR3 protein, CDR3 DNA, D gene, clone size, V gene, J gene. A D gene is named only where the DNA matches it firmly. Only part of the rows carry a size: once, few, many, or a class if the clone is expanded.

CASSETGIATNEKLFF	TGTGCCAGCAGTGAGACAGGGATTGCAACTAATGAAAAACTGTTTTTT	TRBD1	once	TRBV25-1	TRBJ1-4
CASSSRETGTRTYSNQPQHF	TGTGCCAGTAGTAGTAGGGAAACCGGGACACGGACGTATAGCAATCAGCCCCAGCATTTT	-	-	TRBV19	TRBJ1-5
CASSVRQGPGEKLFF	TGTGCCAGCAGCGTCCGACAGGGCCCGGGTGAAAAACTGTTTTTT	TRBD1	-	TRBV5-6	TRBJ1-4
CAWSVPLRTTFYEQYF	TGTGCCTGGAGTGTACCCCTTCGGACTACCTTTTACGAGCAGTACTTC	-	-	TRBV30	TRBJ2-7
CASSPLAGSTDTQYF	TGTGCCAGCAGTCCCCTAGCGGGGAGCACAGATACGCAGTATTTT	TRBD2	-	TRBV6-5	TRBJ2-3
CASSLGSLAGWSYNEQFF	TGCGCCAGCAGCTTAGGGTCCCTAGCGGGATGGTCCTACAATGAGCAGTTCTTC	TRBD2	-	TRBV5-1	TRBJ2-1
CAWIGVSNQPQHF	TGTGCCTGGATCGGGGTTAGCAATCAGCCCCAGCATTTT	-	-	TRBV30	TRBJ1-5
CASSLWGQNYGYTF	TGTGCCAGCAGTTTATGGGGACAGAACTATGGCTACACCTTC	TRBD1	-	TRBV27	TRBJ1-2
CATSDLAAGGPSSYNEQFF	TGTGCCACCAGTGATTTAGCAGCGGGAGGGCCTAGTTCCTACAATGAGCAGTTCTTC	TRBD2	-	TRBV24-1	TRBJ2-1
CASSPALAVYEQYF	TGTGCCAGCAGCCCGGCCCTAGCAGTCTACGAGCAGTACTTC	-	-	TRBV7-2	TRBJ2-7
CASSFRGNTDTQYF	TGTGCCAGTAGTTTTAGGGGAAACACAGATACGCAGTATTTT	-	once	TRBV19	TRBJ2-3
CASGTTNTGELFF	TGTGCCAGCGGGACAACGAACACCGGGGAGCTGTTTTTT	-	-	TRBV27	TRBJ2-2
CASSTTGGTEAFF	TGTGCCAGTAGTACCACCGGGGGCACTGAAGCTTTCTTT	-	-	TRBV19	TRBJ1-1
CASSFVSDEQYF	TGTGCCAGCAGTTTTGTTAGCGACGAGCAGTACTTC	-	-	TRBV28	TRBJ2-7
CASSQGSGRTDTQYF	TGTGCCAGCAGCCAAGGTAGCGGGAGGACAGATACGCAGTATTTT	TRBD2	-	TRBV7-3	TRBJ2-3
CASSLAHRSTDTQYF	TGTGCCAGCAGCTTGGCACACCGAAGCACAGATACGCAGTATTTT	-	-	TRBV5-4	TRBJ2-3
CASSVVSDMNTEAFF	TGTGCCAGCAGCGTAGTTTCAGATATGAACACTGAAGCTTTCTTT	-	-	TRBV9	TRBJ1-1
CSVSDRGYGYTF	TGCAGCGTTTCTGACAGAGGCTATGGCTACACCTTC	-	-	TRBV29-1	TRBJ1-2
CAWSRELFSGNTIYF	TGTGCCTGGAGTAGGGAGTTATTCTCTGGAAACACCATATATTTT	-	-	TRBV30	TRBJ1-3
CAWSVRQASTDTQYF	TGTGCCTGGAGTGTACGACAGGCCTCCACAGATACGCAGTATTTT	-	-	TRBV30	TRBJ2-3
CASGFYSSGHNEQFF	TGTGCTAGTGGTTTTTACTCTAGCGGCCACAATGAGCAGTTCTTC	TRBD2	-	TRBV12-5	TRBJ2-1
CASSLGRANTGELFF	TGTGCCAGCAGCTTGGGGAGGGCGAACACCGGGGAGCTGTTTTTT	-	-	TRBV5-5	TRBJ2-2
CAWGQGDQPQHF	TGTGCCTGGGGACAGGGTGATCAGCCCCAGCATTTT	TRBD1	-	TRBV30	TRBJ1-5
CASSPPGLAGGSYEQYF	TGTGCCAGCTCACCACCGGGACTAGCGGGAGGCTCCTACGAGCAGTACTTC	TRBD2	once	TRBV18	TRBJ2-7
CASSLSVAQETQYF	TGCGCCAGCAGCTTGTCTGTAGCGCAAGAGACCCAGTACTTC	-	-	TRBV5-1	TRBJ2-5
CASLGTGRTGELFF	TGTGCCAGCCTAGGGACAGGTCGGACCGGGGAGCTGTTTTTT	TRBD1	-	TRBV28	TRBJ2-2
CASSLPGLAGGTDTQYF	TGTGCCAGCAGTTTACCGGGACTAGCGGGGGGGACAGATACGCAGTATTTT	TRBD2	-	TRBV28	TRBJ2-3
CAAGAGGDTGELFF	TGTGCCGCCGGGGCGGGAGGCGACACCGGGGAGCTGTTTTTT	TRBD2	few	TRBV10-3	TRBJ2-2
CASSDDREGPQHF	TGTGCCAGCAGCGATGACCGGGAGGGGCCCCAGCATTTT	-	-	TRBV7-2	TRBJ1-5
CATRSGEKLFF	TGTGCCACCCGGTCGGGAGAAAAACTGTTTTTT	-	-	TRBV19	TRBJ1-4
CATSALDRGTAFF	TGTGCCACCAGTGCCCTGGACAGGGGTACTGCTTTCTTT	TRBD1	once	TRBV24-1	TRBJ1-1
CASSQVVGGGNQPQHF	TGCGCCAGCAGCCAAGTCGTGGGGGGTGGCAATCAGCCCCAGCATTTT	-	-	TRBV4-1	TRBJ1-5
CASSLSSSRARGEQYF	TGTGCCAGCAGTTTATCGAGTTCCAGGGCCCGTGGCGAGCAGTACTTC	-	-	TRBV27	TRBJ2-7
CASGQGATYEQYF	TGTGCCAGCGGACAGGGGGCGACCTACGAGCAGTACTTC	TRBD1	-	TRBV28	TRBJ2-7
CASRPSGTIYNEQFF	TGTGCCAGCAGGCCGAGCGGGACGATCTACAATGAGCAGTTCTTC	TRBD2	-	TRBV28	TRBJ2-1
CASSPETSRLLSYNEQFF	TGTGCCAGCAGTCCGGAGACTAGCCGCTTACTCTCCTACAATGAGCAGTTCTTC	TRBD2	many	TRBV28	TRBJ2-1
CASSLEGAGGGPDTQYF	TGTGCCAGCAGCTTAGAGGGAGCGGGAGGAGGTCCAGATACGCAGTATTTT	TRBD2	-	TRBV11-3	TRBJ2-3
CASSYGLQETQYF	TGTGCCAGCAGTTATGGGCTGCAAGAGACCCAGTACTTC	-	-	TRBV6-2/TRBV6-3	TRBJ2-5
CASLSSGIYEQYF	TGTGCCAGCCTATCCTCAGGGATCTACGAGCAGTACTTC	-	-	TRBV6-5	TRBJ2-7
CASSESSGRGELFF	TGTGCCAGCAGCGAGTCTAGTGGCCGAGGGGAGCTGTTTTTT	-	-	TRBV9	TRBJ2-2
CASSLASSSQFF	TGTGCCAGCAGCTTAGCGAGTAGTAGCCAGTTCTTC	-	-	TRBV11-2	TRBJ2-1
CASSYGAGFSYEQYF	TGTGCCAGCAGTTACGGGGCAGGTTTCTCCTACGAGCAGTACTTC	-	-	TRBV6-5	TRBJ2-7
CASSYSSTDSRPQHF	TGTGCCAGCAGTTACTCCTCGACTGACAGTAGGCCCCAGCATTTT	-	-	TRBV6-5	TRBJ1-5
CASSTASFGGSGNTIYF	TGTGCCAGCAGCACTGCCTCCTTCGGGGGCTCTGGAAACACCATATATTTT	-	once	TRBV7-2	TRBJ1-3
CASSLDINFGGGGNQPQHF	TGTGCCAGCAGCTTAGATATCAATTTCGGGGGGGGTGGCAATCAGCCCCAGCATTTT	-	-	TRBV11-2	TRBJ1-5
CASSVGGRNRALDTQYF	TGTGCCAGCAGCGTAGGGGGGCGAAATAGGGCTTTAGATACGCAGTATTTT	-	-	TRBV9	TRBJ2-3
CASSVRLAGVGETQYF	TGTGCCAGCAGCGTACGTCTAGCGGGAGTAGGAGAGACCCAGTACTTC	TRBD2	once	TRBV9	TRBJ2-5
CASSFTGGLGYTF	TGTGCCAGCAGTTTTACAGGGGGACTCGGCTACACCTTC	TRBD1	-	TRBV28	TRBJ1-2
CASSVGTGGIIGNTIYF	TGTGCCAGCAGTGTTGGAACAGGGGGCATTATTGGAAACACCATATATTTT	TRBD1	-	TRBV25-1	TRBJ1-3
CASSPGQGAFGGYTF	TGCGCCAGCAGCCCGGGACAGGGGGCATTTGGTGGCTACACCTTC	TRBD1	-	TRBV4-1	TRBJ1-2
CSVVQGTEAFF	TGCAGCGTTGTACAGGGGACTGAAGCTTTCTTT	TRBD1	-	TRBV29-1	TRBJ1-1
CASSGDRGSSGNEQYF	TGTGCCAGCAGCGGGGACAGGGGGTCATCAGGGAACGAGCAGTACTTC	TRBD1	-	TRBV5-6	TRBJ2-7
CASSLNGDSLRETQYF	TGTGCCAGCTCACTTAACGGGGATAGCTTACGAGAGACCCAGTACTTC	-	once	TRBV18	TRBJ2-5
CASSPILTSGRALGETQYF	TGTGCCAGCAGCCCGATCCTGACTAGCGGGAGGGCTCTTGGAGAGACCCAGTACTTC	TRBD2	-	TRBV5-5	TRBJ2-5
CASSSRDRSSYEQYF	TGTGCCAGCAGCTCCCGGGACAGAAGCTCCTACGAGCAGTACTTC	TRBD1	few	TRBV5-4	TRBJ2-7
CASKTGQGRSGELFF	TGCGCCAGCAAAACGGGACAGGGGAGGTCCGGGGAGCTGTTTTTT	TRBD1	-	TRBV5-1	TRBJ2-2
CASRARTSGRGHTGELFF	TGTGCCAGCCGGGCTAGGACTAGCGGGAGGGGGCACACCGGGGAGCTGTTTTTT	TRBD2	-	TRBV27	TRBJ2-2
CASSPPAGDTEAFF	TGTGCCAGCTCACCACCGGCAGGGGACACTGAAGCTTTCTTT	-	-	TRBV18	TRBJ1-1